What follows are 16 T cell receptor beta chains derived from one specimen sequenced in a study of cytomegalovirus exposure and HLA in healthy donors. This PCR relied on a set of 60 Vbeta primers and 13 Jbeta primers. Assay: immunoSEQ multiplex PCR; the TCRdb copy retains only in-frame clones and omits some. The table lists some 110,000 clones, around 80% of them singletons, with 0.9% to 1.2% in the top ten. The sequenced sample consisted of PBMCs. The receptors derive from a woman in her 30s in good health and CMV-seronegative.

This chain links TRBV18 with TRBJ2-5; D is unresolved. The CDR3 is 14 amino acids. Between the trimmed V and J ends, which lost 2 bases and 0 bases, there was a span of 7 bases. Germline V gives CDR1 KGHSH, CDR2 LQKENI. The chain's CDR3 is CASSPTTHQETQYF. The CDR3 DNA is TGTGCCAGCTCACCAACCACTCACCAAGAGACCCAGTACTTC.

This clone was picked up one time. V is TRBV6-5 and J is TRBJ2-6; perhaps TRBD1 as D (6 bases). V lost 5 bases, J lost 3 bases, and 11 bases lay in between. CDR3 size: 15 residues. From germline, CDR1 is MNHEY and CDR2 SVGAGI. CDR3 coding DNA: TGTGCCAGCAGTGTTACAGGGTTTGGGGCCAACGTCCTGACTTTC. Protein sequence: CASSVTGFGANVLTF.

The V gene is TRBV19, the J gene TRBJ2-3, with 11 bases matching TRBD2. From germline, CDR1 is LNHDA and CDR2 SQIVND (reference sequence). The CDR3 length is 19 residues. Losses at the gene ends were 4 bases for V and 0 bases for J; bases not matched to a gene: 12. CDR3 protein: CASSRGRGLAASSTDTQYF. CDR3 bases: TGTGCCAGTAGTAGGGGTAGGGGACTAGCGGCATCTAGCACAGATACGCAGTATTTT.

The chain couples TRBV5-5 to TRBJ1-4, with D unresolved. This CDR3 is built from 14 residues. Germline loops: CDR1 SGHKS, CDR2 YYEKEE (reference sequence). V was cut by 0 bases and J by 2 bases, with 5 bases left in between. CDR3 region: CASSLVGTNEKLFF. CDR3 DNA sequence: TGTGCCAGCAGCTTGGTCGGGACTAATGAAAAACTGTTTTTT.

The CDR3 loop is CASHTSRLAWTGELFF. The DNA of the CDR3 is TGTGCCAGTCATACATCCCGACTAGCTTGGACCGGGGAGCTGTTTTTT. V and J are TRBV6-6 and TRBJ2-2, with 7 bases fitting TRBD2. Trimming took 9 bases from V and 5 from J; bases not matched to a gene: 15. This CDR3 spans 16 amino acids. The germline CDR1 and CDR2 sequences are MNHNY and SVGAGI (reference sequence).

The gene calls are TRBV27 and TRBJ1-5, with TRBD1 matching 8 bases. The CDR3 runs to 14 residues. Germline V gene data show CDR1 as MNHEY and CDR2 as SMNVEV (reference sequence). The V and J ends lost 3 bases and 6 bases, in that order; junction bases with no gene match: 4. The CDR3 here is CASSFQGARQPQHF. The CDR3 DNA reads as TGTGCCAGCAGTTTTCAGGGGGCTCGTCAGCCCCAGCATTTT.

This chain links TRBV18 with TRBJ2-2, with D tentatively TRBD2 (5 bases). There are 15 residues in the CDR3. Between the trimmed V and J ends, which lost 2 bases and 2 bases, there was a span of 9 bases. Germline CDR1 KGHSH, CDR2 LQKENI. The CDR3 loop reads CASSPRGFNTGELFF. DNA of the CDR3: TGTGCCAGCTCACCAAGAGGGTTCAACACCGGGGAGCTGTTTTTT. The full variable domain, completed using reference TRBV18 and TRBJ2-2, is NAGVMQNPRHLVRRRGQEARLRCSPMKGHSHVYWYRQLPEEGLKFMVYLQKENIIDESGMPKERFSAEFPKEGPSILRIQQVVRGDSAAYFCASSPRGFNTGELFFGEGSRLTVL.

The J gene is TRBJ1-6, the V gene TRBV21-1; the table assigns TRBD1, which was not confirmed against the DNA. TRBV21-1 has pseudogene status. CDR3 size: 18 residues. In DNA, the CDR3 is TGTGCCAGCAGCAAATGGAACGACCCCCAGGGTTATAATTCACCCCTCCACTTT. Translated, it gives CASSKWNDPQGYNSPLHF.

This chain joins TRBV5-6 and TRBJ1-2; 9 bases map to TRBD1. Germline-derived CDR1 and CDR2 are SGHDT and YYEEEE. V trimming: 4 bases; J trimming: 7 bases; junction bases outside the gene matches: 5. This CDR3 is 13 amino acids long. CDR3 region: CASSKQGAGGYTF. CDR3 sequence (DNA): TGTGCCAGCAGCAAACAGGGGGCCGGTGGCTACACCTTC.

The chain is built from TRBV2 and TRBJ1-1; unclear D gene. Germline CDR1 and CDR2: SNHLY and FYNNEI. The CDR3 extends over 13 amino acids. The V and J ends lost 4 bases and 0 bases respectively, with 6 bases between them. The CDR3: CASSGLMNTEAFF. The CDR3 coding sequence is TGTGCCAGCAGTGGTTTAATGAACACTGAAGCTTTCTTT.

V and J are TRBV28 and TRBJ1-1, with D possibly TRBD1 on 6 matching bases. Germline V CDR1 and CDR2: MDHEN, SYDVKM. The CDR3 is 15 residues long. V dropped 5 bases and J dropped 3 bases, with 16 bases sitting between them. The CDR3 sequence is CASSQRPPGDTEAFF. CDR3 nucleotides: TGTGCCAGCAGTCAAAGACCACCAGGGGACACTGAAGCTTTCTTT.

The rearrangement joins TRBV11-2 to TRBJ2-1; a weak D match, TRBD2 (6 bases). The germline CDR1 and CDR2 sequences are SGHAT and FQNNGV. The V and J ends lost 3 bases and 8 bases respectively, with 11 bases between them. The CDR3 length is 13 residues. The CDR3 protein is CASSFGPGDEQFF. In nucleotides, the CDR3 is TGTGCCAGCAGCTTCGGACCGGGGGATGAGCAGTTCTTC.

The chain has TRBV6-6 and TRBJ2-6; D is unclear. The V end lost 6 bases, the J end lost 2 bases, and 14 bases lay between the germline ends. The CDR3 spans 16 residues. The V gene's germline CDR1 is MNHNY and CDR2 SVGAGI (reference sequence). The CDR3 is CASRKPAPAGANVLTF. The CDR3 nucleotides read TGTGCCAGCAGAAAACCCGCCCCGGCTGGGGCCAACGTCCTGACTTTC.

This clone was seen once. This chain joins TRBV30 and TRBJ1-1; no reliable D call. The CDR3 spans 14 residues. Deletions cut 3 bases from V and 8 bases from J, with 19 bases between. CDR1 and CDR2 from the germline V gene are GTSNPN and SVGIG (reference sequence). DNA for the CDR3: TGTGCCTGGAGACCGACGGGTGTCAAAAGAGAAGCTTTCTTT. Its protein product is CAWRPTGVKREAFF. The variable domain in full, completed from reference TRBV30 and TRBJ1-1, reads SQTIHQWPATLVQPVGSPLSLECTVEGTSNPNLYWYRQAAGRGLQLLFYSVGIGQISSEVPQNLSASRPQDRQFILSSKKLLLSDSGFYLCAWRPTGVKREAFFGQGTRLTVV.

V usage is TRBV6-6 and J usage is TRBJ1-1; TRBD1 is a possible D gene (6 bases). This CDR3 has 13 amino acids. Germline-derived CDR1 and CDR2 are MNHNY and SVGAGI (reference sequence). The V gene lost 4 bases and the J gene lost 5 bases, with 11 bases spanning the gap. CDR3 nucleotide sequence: TGTGCCAGCAGTTCGCCAGGGGTTACTGAAGCTTTCTTT. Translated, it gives CASSSPGVTEAFF.

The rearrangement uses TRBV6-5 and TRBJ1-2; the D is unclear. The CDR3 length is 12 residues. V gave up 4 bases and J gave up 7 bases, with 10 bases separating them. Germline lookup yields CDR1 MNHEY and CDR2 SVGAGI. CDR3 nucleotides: TGTGCCAGCAGTTCCGGGTTTTTTGGCTACACCTTC. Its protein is CASSSGFFGYTF.